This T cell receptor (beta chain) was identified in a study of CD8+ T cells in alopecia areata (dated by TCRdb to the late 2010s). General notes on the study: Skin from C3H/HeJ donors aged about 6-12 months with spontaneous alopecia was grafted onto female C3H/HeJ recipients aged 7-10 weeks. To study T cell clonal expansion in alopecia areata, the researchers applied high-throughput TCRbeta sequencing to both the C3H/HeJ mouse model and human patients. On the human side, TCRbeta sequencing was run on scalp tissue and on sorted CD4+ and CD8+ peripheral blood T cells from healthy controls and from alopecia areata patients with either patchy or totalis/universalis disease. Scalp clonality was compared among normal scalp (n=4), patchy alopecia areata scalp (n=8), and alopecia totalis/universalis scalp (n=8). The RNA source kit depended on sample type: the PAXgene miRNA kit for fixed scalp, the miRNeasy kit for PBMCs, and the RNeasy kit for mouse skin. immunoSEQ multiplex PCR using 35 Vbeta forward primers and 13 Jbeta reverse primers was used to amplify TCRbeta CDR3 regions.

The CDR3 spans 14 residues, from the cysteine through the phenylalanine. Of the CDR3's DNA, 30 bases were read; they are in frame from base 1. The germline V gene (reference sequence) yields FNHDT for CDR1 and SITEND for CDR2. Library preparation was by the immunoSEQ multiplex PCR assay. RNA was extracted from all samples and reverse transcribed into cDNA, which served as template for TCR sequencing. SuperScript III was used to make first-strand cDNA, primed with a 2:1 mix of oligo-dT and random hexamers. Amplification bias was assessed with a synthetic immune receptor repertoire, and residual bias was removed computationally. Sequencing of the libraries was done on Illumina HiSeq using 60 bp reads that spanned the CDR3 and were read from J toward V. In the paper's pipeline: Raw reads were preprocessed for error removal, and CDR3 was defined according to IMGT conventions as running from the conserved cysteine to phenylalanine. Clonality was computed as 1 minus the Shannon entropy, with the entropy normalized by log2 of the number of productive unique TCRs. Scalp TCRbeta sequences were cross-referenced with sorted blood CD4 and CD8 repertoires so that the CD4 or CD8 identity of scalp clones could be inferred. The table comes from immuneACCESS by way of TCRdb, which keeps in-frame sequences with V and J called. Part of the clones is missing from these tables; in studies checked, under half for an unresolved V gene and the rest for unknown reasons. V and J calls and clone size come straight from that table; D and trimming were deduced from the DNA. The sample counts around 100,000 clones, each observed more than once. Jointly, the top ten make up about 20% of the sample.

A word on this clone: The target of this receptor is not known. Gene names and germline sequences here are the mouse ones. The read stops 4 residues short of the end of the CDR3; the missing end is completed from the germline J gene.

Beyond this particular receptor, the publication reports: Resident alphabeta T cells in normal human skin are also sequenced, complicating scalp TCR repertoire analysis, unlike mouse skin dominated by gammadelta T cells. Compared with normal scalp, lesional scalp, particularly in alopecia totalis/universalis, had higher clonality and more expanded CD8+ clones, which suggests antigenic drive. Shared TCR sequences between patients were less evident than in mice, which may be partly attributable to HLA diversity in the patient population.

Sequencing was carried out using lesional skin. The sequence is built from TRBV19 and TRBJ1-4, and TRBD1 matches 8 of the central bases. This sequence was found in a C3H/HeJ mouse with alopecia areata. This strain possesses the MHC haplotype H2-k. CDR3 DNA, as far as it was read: TGTGCCAGCAGAAGGACAGGGCCCGGCGAA. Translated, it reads CASRRTGPGE. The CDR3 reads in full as CASRRTGPGERLFF.